What follows are 17 T cell receptor beta chains derived from one specimen sequenced in a study of blood T cell repertoires in COVID-19. The method was immunoSEQ multiplex PCR; TCRdb's version includes in-frame clones alone and lacks a portion of them. The table lists approximately 94,000 clones, around four fifths of them singletons. Sample: peripheral blood. Receptors originate from a woman in her sixties or seventies with acute or convalescent COVID-19.

This sequence joins TRBV19 and TRBJ1-5; no clear D gene. Between the trimmed V and J ends, which lost 7 bases and 7 bases, there was a span of 23 bases. CDR1 and CDR2 (germline): LNHDA, SQIVND (reference sequence). The length of the CDR3 is 16 residues. The CDR3 nucleotides are TGTGCCAGTACCGATGGGCTCCCAGTTTCCCGGCAGCCCCAGCATTTT. Translated: CASTDGLPVSRQPQHF. The full variable domain, with the rest looked up from reference TRBV19 and TRBJ1-5, is DGGITQSPKYLFRKEGQNVTLSCEQNLNHDAMYWYRQDPGQGLRLIYYSQIVNDFQKGDIAEGYSVSREKKESFPLTVTSAQKNPTAFYLCASTDGLPVSRQPQHFGDGTRLSIL.

The V and J genes are TRBV19 and TRBJ1-2, with 7 bases fitting TRBD1. CDR1 and CDR2 from the germline V gene are LNHDA and SQIVND (reference sequence). V lost 6 bases and J lost 6; bases outside the gene matches: 7. The CDR3 runs 13 residues. CDR3: CASRATGPNGYTF. The CDR3 DNA reads TGTGCCAGTAGGGCGACAGGGCCCAATGGCTACACCTTC.

The gene calls are TRBV6-2 or TRBV6-3 and TRBJ2-7, with D possibly being TRBD1 (6 bases). Trimming cost V 5 bases and J 2 bases, with 13 bases left between them. CDR3 length: 14 amino acids. Germline lookup yields CDR1 MNHEY and CDR2 SVGEGT. Written as DNA, the CDR3 is TGTGCCAGCAGTCTGATACAGGGTCCCTACGAGCAGTACGTC. It specifies CASSLIQGPYEQYV.

V gene TRBV7-2 combines with J gene TRBJ2-7; TRBD2 matches at 11 bases. The CDR3 consists of 17 residues. The J segment lost 4 bases and the V segment lost 2 bases, leaving 10 bases of the junction unmatched. Per germline, CDR1 SGHTA and CDR2 FQGNSA. Written as DNA, the CDR3 is TGTGCCAGCAGCTTAAGGGTTATTAGCGGGGGGGCTTACGAGCAGTACTTC. Amino acid sequence: CASSLRVISGGAYEQYF.

The rearrangement links TRBV6-1 to TRBJ1-6; D gene uncertain. Trimming shortened V by 5 bases and J by 10 bases, and 15 bases separated the two germline ends. Germline V CDR1 and CDR2: MNHNS, SASEGT. The CDR3 runs 14 residues. CDR3 nucleotide sequence: TGTGCCAGCAGTTCGAACAGAGAGGGATCACCCCTCCACTTT. Translation gives CASSSNREGSPLHF.

The chain recombines TRBV6-5 with TRBJ2-3; weak D call: TRBD2 (6 bases). The CDR3 consists of 15 residues. Germline-derived CDR1 and CDR2 are MNHEY and SVGAGI. The V gene lost 5 bases and the J gene lost 6 bases, with 18 bases spanning the gap. CDR3 loop: CASSPTGVTRDTQYF. CDR3 DNA sequence: TGTGCCAGCAGTCCCACGGGGGTAACTCGGGATACGCAGTATTTT.

The genes are TRBV29-1 and TRBJ2-3, with TRBD1 matching 7 bases. The ends lost 7 bases at V and 4 bases at J; junction bases unmatched: 5. The CDR3 covers 12 residues. The germline V gene encodes CDR1 SQVTM and CDR2 ANQGSEA. This CDR3 reads CSAGQEPDTQYF. The CDR3 coding sequence is TGCAGCGCCGGACAGGAACCAGATACGCAGTATTTT.

This clone was detected once. This chain uses TRBV3-1 (or the pseudogene TRBV3-2) with TRBJ2-7, with 9 bases aligning to TRBD1. V lost 8 bases and J lost 6; bases outside the gene matches: 2. The CDR3 length is 11 residues. CDR1 and CDR2 from the germline V gene are LGHDT and YNNKEL (reference sequence). CDR3 amino acids: CASETGGEQYV. DNA for the CDR3: TGTGCCAGCGAGACAGGGGGCGAGCAGTACGTC.

This chain links TRBV7-2 with TRBJ2-5; TRBD1 might be the D (6 bases). Trimming stripped 3 bases from V and 5 bases from J, with 13 bases between. Germline CDR1 is SGHTA and CDR2 is FQGNSA. This CDR3 has 14 residues. In DNA form, the CDR3 reads TGTGCCAGCAGCTTTTCAGGGGTCGGGGAGACCCAGTACTTC. It yields the protein CASSFSGVGETQYF.

The table lists this clone with a count of one. V and J are TRBV9 and TRBJ2-3, with 7 bases matching TRBD2. The CDR3 has 15 residues. Germline CDR1 SGDLS, CDR2 YYNGEE. J lost 4 bases, V lost 3 bases, and 8 bases had no gene match. The CDR3 reads CASSAGGSRADTQYF. The CDR3 region has the DNA TGTGCCAGCAGCGCGGGGGGTAGTCGAGCAGATACGCAGTATTTT.

In DNA, the CDR3 is TGTGCCAGCGGGGACTTTCTCAATAGACTGTTTTTT. Translation gives CASGDFLNRLFF. The V and J genes are TRBV27 and TRBJ1-4, with D possibly matching TRBD1 (5 bases). This CDR3 is 12 amino acids long. CDR1 is MNHEY and CDR2 is SMNVEV in the germline V gene (reference sequence). Trimming took off 8 bases at V and 13 bases at J, with 17 bases between the two ends.

The rearrangement uses TRBV19 and TRBJ2-2, with a possible D match to TRBD1 (6 bases). From germline, CDR1 is LNHDA and CDR2 SQIVND (reference sequence). The CDR3 runs 14 residues. V lost 8 bases, J lost 3 bases, and 13 bases lay in between. CDR3 nucleotides: TGTGCCAGTGGGGACAATCCATACACCGGGGAGCTGTTTTTT. It translates to CASGDNPYTGELFF.

This clone was observed a handful of times. CDR3 DNA sequence: TGCGCCAGCAGCTTGGACGATGCCGGGAGAAGTTCACCCCTCCACTTT. Protein product: CASSLDDAGRSSPLHF. The V and J genes are TRBV5-1 and TRBJ1-6; no firm D call. The CDR3 spans 16 residues. Germline CDR1 and CDR2: SGHRS and YFSETQ. V was trimmed by 0 bases and J by 9 bases, leaving 16 bases between them.

The rearrangement joins TRBV10-3 to TRBJ1-1; D is unclear. This CDR3 comprises 13 residues. Trimming took off 8 bases at V and 2 bases at J, with 12 bases between the two ends. Germline values: CDR1 ENHRY, CDR2 SYGVKD. CDR3 nucleotide sequence: TGTGCCATCCAGATGGAGGGAAACACTGAAGCTTTCTTT. It yields the protein CAIQMEGNTEAFF.

The DNA of the CDR3 is TGTGCCAGCAGTTCCAGCGGGGGGGCGGGTGAGCAGTTCTTC. It is translated as CASSSSGGAGEQFF. This chain uses TRBV27 with TRBJ2-1; 10 bases agree with TRBD2. The CDR3 spans 14 residues. Germline values: CDR1 MNHEY, CDR2 SMNVEV (reference sequence). The trim removed 4 bases at V and 9 bases at J, leaving 6 bases unmatched.

The J gene is TRBJ1-5, the V gene TRBV5-6; 9 nucleotides match TRBD1. Germline assignment: CDR1 SGHDT and CDR2 YYEEEE. The CDR3 loop spans 15 amino acids. V was pared by 3 bases and J by 4 bases, with 5 bases of the junction left unmatched. The CDR3 region is CASSSGTGRNQPQHF. DNA of the CDR3: TGTGCCAGCAGCTCCGGGACAGGGCGGAATCAGCCCCAGCATTTT.

The chain combines TRBV19 with TRBJ1-1; D remains ambiguous. V was trimmed by 3 bases and J by 5 bases, leaving 13 bases between them. CDR1 is LNHDA, CDR2 SQIVND, per germline (reference sequence). CDR3 length equals 14 residues. DNA for the CDR3: TGTGCCAGTAGTATCCGCGGGTCTGGGACTGAAGCTTTCTTT. Its protein product is CASSIRGSGTEAFF.